These T cell receptor beta chains were read from a single sample in a study of T-cell reconstitution after alpha-beta-depleted transplantation in children. TCRdb re-called the PCR reads with MiXCR, one entry per CDR3 protein. Of more than 550,000 distinct CDR3 sequences in the sample, about 10% were seen once. Here the sequenced sample was PBMCs from the stem cell graft donor, taken from the stem cell graft. These TCRs come from a human donor who donated a stem cell graft to a child with acute myeloid leukemia. Both conserved end residues are part of each CDR3. D genes are given only for firm matches. Expanded clones get a size class; other rows say once, few or many, or leave the size out.

TRBJ2-6 | . | many | TRBV7-2 | CASSSRGVSSGANVLTF | TGTGCCAGCAGCTCCAGGGGGGTGAGCTCTGGGGCCAACGTCCTGACTTTC
TRBJ2-7 | . | many | TRBV7-2 | CASSLGMTWYEQYF | TGTGCCAGCAGCTTAGGGATGACGTGGTACGAGCAGTACTTC
TRBJ2-7 | . | many | TRBV7-6 | CASSLGVAANYEQYF | TGTGCCAGCAGCTTAGGTGTGGCGGCCAACTACGAGCAGTACTTC
TRBJ1-4 | TRBD1 | few | TRBV6-1 | CASRGTGGSNEKLFF | TGTGCCAGCAGGGGGACAGGGGGCAGTAACGAAAAACTGTTTTTT
TRBJ2-1 | TRBD2 | many | TRBV7-2 | CASSLGLDSFF | TGTGCCAGCAGCCTCGGACTAGATTCGTTCTTC
TRBJ2-2 | . | many | TRBV2 | CASRSRGTQTGELFF | TGTGCCAGCAGGTCCCGCGGGACACAAACCGGGGAGCTGTTTTTT
TRBJ2-3 | TRBD2 | many | TRBV20-1 | CSARDPLAGAVDTQYF | TGCAGTGCTAGAGACCCCCTAGCGGGAGCGGTAGATACGCAGTATTTT
TRBJ2-6 | . | . | TRBV18 | CASSPGVGANVLTF | TGTGCCAGCTCGCCAGGGGTTGGGGCCAACGTCCTGACTTTC
TRBJ2-1 | TRBD1 | . | TRBV20-1 | CSASTGVLNEQFF | TGCAGTGCTAGTACAGGGGTGCTCAATGAGCAGTTCTTC
TRBJ2-5 | TRBD2 | . | TRBV15 | CATSRDHLAGPRETQYF | TGTGCCACCAGCAGAGATCACCTAGCGGGACCCCGGGAGACCCAGTACTTC
TRBJ2-5 | TRBD2 | once | TRBV7-7 | CASSLRAGGETQYF | TGTGCTAGCAGCTTAAGGGCGGGAGGTGAGACCCAGTACTTC
TRBJ2-1 | . | . | TRBV7-6 | CASETGVGGNEQFF | TGTGCCAGCGAAACGGGAGTCGGGGGCAATGAGCAGTTCTTC
TRBJ1-1 | . | many | TRBV5-6 | CASSPETGSSNTEAFF | TGTGCCAGCAGCCCGGAGACGGGCAGTTCAAACACTGAAGCTTTCTTT
TRBJ2-7 | . | . | TRBV12-3/TRBV12-4 | CASSLQGMGAYEQYF | TGTGCCAGCAGCCTTCAGGGGATGGGGGCCTACGAGCAGTACTTC
TRBJ2-4 | . | . | TRBV6-5 | CASSSQGIAKNIQYF | TGTGCCAGCAGTTCACAGGGAATAGCCAAAAACATTCAGTACTTC
TRBJ2-1 | . | . | TRBV29-1 | CSVPAGRIYNEQFF | TGCAGCGTCCCGGCGGGGAGGATCTACAATGAGCAGTTCTTC
TRBJ2-1 | . | . | TRBV11-2 | CASSLGASRDEQFF | TGTGCCAGCAGCTTAGGAGCGAGTCGCGATGAGCAGTTCTTC
TRBJ1-6 | TRBD1 | few | TRBV20-1 | CSAFTGGLNSPLHF | TGCAGTGCTTTCACAGGGGGCCTCAATTCACCCCTCCACTTT
TRBJ2-7 | . | . | TRBV28 | CASSTEVVATYEQYF | TGTGCCAGCAGCACCGAGGTGGTCGCCACATACGAGCAGTACTTC
TRBJ2-7 | . | many | TRBV7-7 | CASSLAKAGINEQYF | TGTGCTAGCAGCTTAGCAAAGGCGGGAATCAACGAGCAGTACTTC
TRBJ2-1 | . | many | TRBV10-3 | CAISEAQKSSYNEQFF | TGTGCCATCAGTGAAGCGCAGAAGAGCTCCTACAATGAGCAGTTCTTC
TRBJ2-1 | TRBD2 | few | TRBV7-9 | CASSSGLADDNEQFF | TGTGCCAGCAGCTCCGGACTAGCGGATGACAATGAGCAGTTCTTC
TRBJ2-4 | TRBD1 | few | TRBV7-9 | CASSLAGQIKNIQYF | TGTGCCAGCAGCTTAGCGGGACAGATCAAAAACATTCAGTACTTC
TRBJ2-1 | . | many | TRBV20-1 | CSARDSAGGNEQFF | TGCAGTGCTAGAGACTCCGCTGGAGGCAATGAGCAGTTCTTC
TRBJ1-4 | . | few | TRBV15 | CATSREGGLQEKLFF | TGTGCCACCAGCAGGGAAGGGGGGCTTCAGGAAAAACTGTTTTTT
TRBJ2-2 | . | few | TRBV6-1 | CASRTALKNTGELFF | TGTGCCAGCAGGACGGCTCTGAAAAACACCGGGGAGCTGTTTTTT
TRBJ1-3 | . | . | TRBV30 | CAWSPTAGALGNTIYF | TGTGCCTGGAGTCCCACGGCAGGGGCACTTGGAAACACCATATATTTT
TRBJ2-5 | . | . | TRBV7-9 | CASSLERGGGQETQYF | TGTGCCAGCAGCTTAGAAAGGGGAGGAGGGCAAGAGACCCAGTACTTC
TRBJ2-3 | . | . | TRBV6-2/TRBV6-3 | CASSWSADTQYF | TGTGCCAGCTCCTGGTCCGCAGATACGCAGTATTTT
TRBJ2-3 | . | many | TRBV20-1 | CSASWVGSNTDTQYF | TGCAGTGCTAGCTGGGTGGGATCGAACACAGATACGCAGTATTTT